The sequence of this T cell receptor beta chain was determined in a study of T cell repertoires in cytomegalovirus infection. Study at large: Both recently identified HLA-C-restricted and well-studied HLA-B-restricted CMV epitopes were used in the study. Both a matching HLA type and CMV infection were indicated by public TCR beta signatures.

In the case of this clonotype: What it binds is unknown.

Via MiXCR, TCRdb re-called the reads, giving one row per CDR3 protein. The profile shows 900,000 to 950,000 distinct CDR3 sequences, less than 40% of them singletons. This CDR3 has 16 residues. V shed 0 bases and J 6 bases; nucleotides not matched to a gene: 9. The germline V gene has CDR1 SGHRS and CDR2 YFSETQ. General observations from the study: Identification of carriers of CMV plus the relevant HLA was achieved through cumulative public TCR beta family frequency. HLA-C-restricted, CMV-specific TCR beta clonotypes were dominant ex vivo.

The sequence was obtained from a human donor in good health (CMV status not recorded). Some clones in this sample may be carry-over from other donors' samples. The source was cultured CD8+ T cells from PBMCs, collected from culture after CMV antigen stimulation. J is TRBJ2-3 and V is TRBV5-1, with 8 bases aligning to TRBD2. Here the CDR3 DNA reads TGCGCCAGCAGCTTGGTCGTCGGGGGGGGCCGGGATACGCAGTATTTT. Amino acid sequence: CASSLVVGGGRDTQYF.